This TCR beta chain was identified during a study of blood T cells in healthy people across ages. Overall study findings and caveats: Strong correlation linked observed beta diversity and percent naive T cells. Long-lived donors exceeded aged donors in naive CD4+ cells and diversity.

The germline CDR1 and CDR2 sequences are MNHEY and SVGEGT. Trimming stripped 3 bases from V and 7 bases from J, with 10 bases between. The CDR3 length is 13 residues. Using a J-beta primer mix together with a sample-barcoded 5' primer, a second PCR was run for about 6 to 12 cycles. Each cDNA molecule carried a tag from a template-switch adaptor that contained 12 random nucleotides. TCRdb recomputed calls from the 5' RACE reads with MiXCR, one row per CDR3 protein. The table records about 640,000 distinct CDR3 sequences, 58% of them present only once. As concerns this clonotype: What it binds is not known.

Sequencing input: blood. This TCR derives from a man aged 60-69 years in good health. The chain employs TRBV6-2 or TRBV6-3 and TRBJ1-5; TRBD1 is a possible D gene (5 bases). The CDR3 reads CASSYRTWQPQHF. The CDR3, as DNA: TGTGCCAGCAGTTATCGGACATGGCAGCCCCAGCATTTT.